This record looks at one T cell receptor (beta chain) sequence and its context. The antigen remains unidentified. The sample comes from a study of CD8+ T cells in alopecia areata. Study context: It was oral tofacitinib, at 5 to 10 mg twice daily, that treated patients received.

There are 13 residues in the CDR3. Between the trimmed V and J ends, which lost 4 bases and 1 base, there was a span of 10 bases. Germline CDR1 GTSNPN, CDR2 SVGIG (reference sequence). The treatment was: oral pan-JAK inhibitor, 5-10 mg twice daily. The study's findings and limits: Scalp data also include sequences from resident alphabeta T cells of normal skin. Clonality in lesional scalp, especially alopecia totalis/universalis, exceeded that of normal scalp.

Sequencing templates came from extracted RNA that was reverse transcribed into cDNA. Profiling relied on immunoSEQ multiplex PCR, and the TCRdb table lists in-frame clones only, not all of them. This table holds some 190,000 clones, more than 55% found once. Specimen: CD4+ T cells sorted from blood, collected around week 50, from a patient treated with tofacitinib. This chain connects TRBV30 to TRBJ1-1; D call uncertain. The receptor's source is a human donor with alopecia areata. The CDR3 region is CAWIFAENTEAFF. The CDR3, as DNA: TGTGCCTGGATATTCGCGGAGAACACTGAAGCTTTCTTT.